This TCR beta chain is drawn from a study of T cell repertoires in aging, cancer and after chemotherapy. Study information: Repeat sampling of healthy donors over several months to years showed clear clonal overlap.

This clonotype was counted many times. The antigen is not known. Amplification of TCR beta used genomic DNA extracted from peripheral blood. Multiplex touch-down PCR with TRB-A/B primers amplified rearranged V-D-J TRB sequences. A single record per CDR3 protein comes from TCRdb applying MiXCR to the multiplex PCR reads. The sample lists about 13,000 distinct CDR3 sequences; about a quarter were seen once. Points from the study as a whole: Rebound thymic output was suggested by rising median generation probability during chemotherapy in each cancer cohort.

Per the germline V gene, CDR1 is LNHNV and CDR2 is YYDKDF (reference sequence). This CDR3 region has 14 residues. The V end lost 0 bases, the J end lost 7 bases, and 7 bases lay between the germline ends. This sequence joins TRBV15 and TRBJ1-6, with no clear D. Input material: blood. This TCR came from a human donor in good health. CDR3 coding DNA: TGTGCCACCAGCAGAGATCTTTTCAATTCACCCCTCCACTTT. Translating it yields CATSRDLFNSPLHF.